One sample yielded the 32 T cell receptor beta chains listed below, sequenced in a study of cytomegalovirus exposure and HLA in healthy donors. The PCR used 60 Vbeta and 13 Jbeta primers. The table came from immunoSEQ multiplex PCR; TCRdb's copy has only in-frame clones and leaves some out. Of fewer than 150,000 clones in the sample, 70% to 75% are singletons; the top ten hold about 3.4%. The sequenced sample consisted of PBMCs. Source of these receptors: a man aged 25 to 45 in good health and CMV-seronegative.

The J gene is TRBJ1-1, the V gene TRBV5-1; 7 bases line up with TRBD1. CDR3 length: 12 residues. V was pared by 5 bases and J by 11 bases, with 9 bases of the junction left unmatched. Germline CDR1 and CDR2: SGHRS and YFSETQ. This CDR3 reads CASRMTGTDAFF. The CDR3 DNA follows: TGCGCCAGCAGGATGACAGGGACCGACGCTTTCTTT. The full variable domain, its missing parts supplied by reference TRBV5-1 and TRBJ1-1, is KAGVTQTPRYLIKTRGQQVTLSCSPISGHRSVSWYQQTPGQGLQFLFEYFSETQRNKGNFPGRFSGRQFSNSRSEMNVSTLELGDSALYLCASRMTGTDAFFGQGTRLTVV.

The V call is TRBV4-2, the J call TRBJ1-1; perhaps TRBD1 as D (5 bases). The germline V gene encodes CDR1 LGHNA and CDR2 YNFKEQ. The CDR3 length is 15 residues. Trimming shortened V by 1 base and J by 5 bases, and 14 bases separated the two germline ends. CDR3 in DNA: TGTGCCAGCAGCCAAGCCCGGGGGTTTAGTACTGAAGCTTTCTTT. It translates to CASSQARGFSTEAFF.

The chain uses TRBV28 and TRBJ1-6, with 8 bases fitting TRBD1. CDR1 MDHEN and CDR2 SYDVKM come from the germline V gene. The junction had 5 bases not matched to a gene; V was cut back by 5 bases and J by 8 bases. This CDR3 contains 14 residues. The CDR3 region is CASSTGTGHSPLHF. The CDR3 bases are TGTGCCAGCAGTACCGGGACAGGACATTCACCCCTCCACTTT. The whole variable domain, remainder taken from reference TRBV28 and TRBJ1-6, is DVKVTQSSRYLVKRTGEKVFLECVQDMDHENMFWYRQDPGLGLRLIYFSYDVKMKEKGDIPEGYSVSREKKERFSLILESASTNQTSMYLCASSTGTGHSPLHFGNGTRLTVT.

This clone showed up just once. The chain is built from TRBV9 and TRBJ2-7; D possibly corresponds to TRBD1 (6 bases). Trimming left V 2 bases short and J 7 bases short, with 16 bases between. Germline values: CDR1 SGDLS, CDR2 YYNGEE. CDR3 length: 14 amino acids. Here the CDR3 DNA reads TGTGCCAGCAGCGTCTCAGGACAGATGCGGGAGCAGTACTTC. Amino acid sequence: CASSVSGQMREQYF.

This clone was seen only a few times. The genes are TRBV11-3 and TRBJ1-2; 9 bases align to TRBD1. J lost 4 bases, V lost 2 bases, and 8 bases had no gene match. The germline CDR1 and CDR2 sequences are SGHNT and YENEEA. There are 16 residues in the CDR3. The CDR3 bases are TGTGCCAGCAGCTTAAGTCGGGGACAGGGTTCCTATGGCTACACCTTC. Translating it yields CASSLSRGQGSYGYTF.

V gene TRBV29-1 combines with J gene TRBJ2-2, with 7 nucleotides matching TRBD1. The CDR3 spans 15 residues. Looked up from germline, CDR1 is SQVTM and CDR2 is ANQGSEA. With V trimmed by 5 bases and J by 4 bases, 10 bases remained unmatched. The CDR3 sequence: CSVTTVAGGTGELFF. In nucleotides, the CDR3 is TGCAGCGTTACTACAGTGGCAGGGGGCACCGGGGAGCTGTTTTTT.

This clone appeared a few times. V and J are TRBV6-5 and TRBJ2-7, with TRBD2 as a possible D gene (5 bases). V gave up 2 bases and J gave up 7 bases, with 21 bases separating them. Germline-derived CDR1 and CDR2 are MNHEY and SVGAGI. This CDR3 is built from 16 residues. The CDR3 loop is CASSYGRWVETKEQYF. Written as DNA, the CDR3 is TGTGCCAGCAGTTACGGCCGGTGGGTAGAGACTAAAGAGCAGTACTTC.

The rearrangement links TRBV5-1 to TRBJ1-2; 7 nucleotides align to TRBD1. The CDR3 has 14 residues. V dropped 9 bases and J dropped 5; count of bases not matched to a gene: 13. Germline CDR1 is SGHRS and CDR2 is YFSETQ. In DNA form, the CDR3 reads TGCGCCACCGCCCCATCACCGGGACAGTATGGCTACACCTTC. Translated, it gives CATAPSPGQYGYTF. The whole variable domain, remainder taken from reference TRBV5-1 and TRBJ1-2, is KAGVTQTPRYLIKTRGQQVTLSCSPISGHRSVSWYQQTPGQGLQFLFEYFSETQRNKGNFPGRFSGRQFSNSRSEMNVSTLELGDSALYLCATAPSPGQYGYTFGSGTRLTVV.

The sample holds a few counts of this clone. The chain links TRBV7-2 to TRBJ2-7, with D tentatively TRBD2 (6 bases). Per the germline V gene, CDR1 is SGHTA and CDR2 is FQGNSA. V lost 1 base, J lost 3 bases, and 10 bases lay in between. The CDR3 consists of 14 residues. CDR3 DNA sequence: TGTGCCAGCAGCTTAGGAAGGAGGGTCTACGAGCAGTACTTC. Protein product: CASSLGRRVYEQYF.

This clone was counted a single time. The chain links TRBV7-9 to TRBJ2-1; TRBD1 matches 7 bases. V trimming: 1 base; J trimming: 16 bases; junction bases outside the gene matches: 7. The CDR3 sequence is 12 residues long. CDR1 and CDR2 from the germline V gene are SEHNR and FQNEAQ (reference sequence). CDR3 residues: CASSLEQGQSFF. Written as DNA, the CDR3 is TGTGCCAGCAGCTTAGAACAGGGACAGTCCTTCTTC.

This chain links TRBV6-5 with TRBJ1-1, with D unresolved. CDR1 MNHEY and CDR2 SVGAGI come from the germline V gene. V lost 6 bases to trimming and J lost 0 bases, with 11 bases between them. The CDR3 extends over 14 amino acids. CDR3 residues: CASSLRYLNTEAFF. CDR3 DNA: TGTGCCAGCAGCCTACGGTACTTGAACACTGAAGCTTTCTTT.

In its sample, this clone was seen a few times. This CDR3 is CASSISDTSYNEQFF. The CDR3, as DNA: TGTGCCAGTAGTATTTCGGACACCTCCTACAATGAGCAGTTCTTC. The rearrangement joins TRBV19 to TRBJ2-1, with D tentatively TRBD1 (5 bases). Germline lookup yields CDR1 LNHDA and CDR2 SQIVND (reference sequence). Trimming took off 3 bases at V and 0 bases at J, with 9 bases between the two ends. The CDR3 covers 15 residues.

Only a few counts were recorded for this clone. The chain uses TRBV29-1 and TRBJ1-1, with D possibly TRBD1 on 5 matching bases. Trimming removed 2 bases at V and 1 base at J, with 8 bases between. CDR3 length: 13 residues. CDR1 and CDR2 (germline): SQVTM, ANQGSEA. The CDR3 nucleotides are TGCAGCGTTGAAAGGCAGGGGAACACTGAAGCTTTCTTT. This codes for CSVERQGNTEAFF.

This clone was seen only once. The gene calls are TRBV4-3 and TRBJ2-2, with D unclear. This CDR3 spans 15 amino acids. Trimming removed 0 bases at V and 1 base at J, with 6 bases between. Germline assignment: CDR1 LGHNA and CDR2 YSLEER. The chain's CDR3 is CASSQDAQNTGELFF. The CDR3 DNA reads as TGCGCCAGCAGCCAAGATGCGCAGAACACCGGGGAGCTGTTTTTT.

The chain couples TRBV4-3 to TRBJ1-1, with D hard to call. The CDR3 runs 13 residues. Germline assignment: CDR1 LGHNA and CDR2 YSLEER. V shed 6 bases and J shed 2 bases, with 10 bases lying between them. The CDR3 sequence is CASRLTRNTEAFF. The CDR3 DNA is TGCGCCAGCAGACTAACACGTAACACTGAAGCTTTCTTT.

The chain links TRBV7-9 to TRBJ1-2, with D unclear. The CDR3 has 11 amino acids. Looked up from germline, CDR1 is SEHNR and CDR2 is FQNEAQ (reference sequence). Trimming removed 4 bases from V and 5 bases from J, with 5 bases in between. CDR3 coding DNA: TGTGCCAGCAGCTCCCTATATGGCTACACCTTC. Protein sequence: CASSSLYGYTF.

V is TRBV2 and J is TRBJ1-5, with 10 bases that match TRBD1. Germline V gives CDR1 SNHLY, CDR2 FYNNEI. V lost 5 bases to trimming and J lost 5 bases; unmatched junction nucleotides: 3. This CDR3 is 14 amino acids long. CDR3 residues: CASSLDRGDQPQHF. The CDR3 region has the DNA TGTGCCAGCAGTTTGGACAGGGGGGATCAGCCCCAGCATTTT.

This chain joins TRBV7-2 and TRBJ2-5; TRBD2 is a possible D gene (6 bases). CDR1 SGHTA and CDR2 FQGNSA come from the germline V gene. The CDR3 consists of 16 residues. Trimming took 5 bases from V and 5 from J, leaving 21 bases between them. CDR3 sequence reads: CASSPARTTIGETQYF. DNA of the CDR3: TGTGCCAGCAGCCCGGCCCGGACTACCATCGGGGAGACCCAGTACTTC.

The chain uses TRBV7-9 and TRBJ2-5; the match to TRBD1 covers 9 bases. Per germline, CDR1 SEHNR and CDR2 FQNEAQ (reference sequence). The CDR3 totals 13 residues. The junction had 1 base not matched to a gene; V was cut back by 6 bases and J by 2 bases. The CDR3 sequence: CASRGTGQETQYF. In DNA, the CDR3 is TGTGCCAGCAGAGGGACAGGGCAAGAGACCCAGTACTTC.

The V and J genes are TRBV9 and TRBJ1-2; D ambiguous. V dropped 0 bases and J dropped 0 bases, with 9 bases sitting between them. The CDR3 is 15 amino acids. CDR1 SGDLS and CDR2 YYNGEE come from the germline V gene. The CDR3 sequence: CASSVGEGPNYGYTF. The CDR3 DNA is TGTGCCAGCAGCGTAGGGGAGGGCCCTAACTATGGCTACACCTTC.

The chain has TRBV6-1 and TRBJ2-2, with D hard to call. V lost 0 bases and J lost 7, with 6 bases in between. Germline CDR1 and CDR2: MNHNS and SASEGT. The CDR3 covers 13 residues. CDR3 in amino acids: CASSEALYGELFF. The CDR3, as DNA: TGTGCCAGCAGTGAAGCTCTTTACGGGGAGCTGTTTTTT.

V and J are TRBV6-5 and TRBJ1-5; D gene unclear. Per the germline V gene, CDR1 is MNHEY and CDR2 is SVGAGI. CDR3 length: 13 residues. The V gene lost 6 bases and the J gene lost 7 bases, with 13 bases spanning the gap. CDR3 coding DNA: TGTGCCAGCAGCCGTCAAAGGGAGCAGCCCCAGCATTTT. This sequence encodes CASSRQREQPQHF.

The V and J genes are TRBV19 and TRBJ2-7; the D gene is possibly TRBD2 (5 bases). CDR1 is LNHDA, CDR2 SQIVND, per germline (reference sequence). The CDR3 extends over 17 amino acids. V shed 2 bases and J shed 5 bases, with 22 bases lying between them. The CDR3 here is CASSIRGVLSREHEQYF. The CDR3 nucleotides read TGTGCCAGTAGTATACGCGGAGTCTTGTCAAGGGAGCACGAGCAGTACTTC.

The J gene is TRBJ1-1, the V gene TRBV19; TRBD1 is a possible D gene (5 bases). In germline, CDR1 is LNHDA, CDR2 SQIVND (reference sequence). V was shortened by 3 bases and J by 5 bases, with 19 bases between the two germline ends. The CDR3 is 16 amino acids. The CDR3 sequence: CASSILMTRGRTEAFF. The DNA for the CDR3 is TGTGCCAGTAGTATTCTCATGACAAGGGGTCGGACTGAAGCTTTCTTT.

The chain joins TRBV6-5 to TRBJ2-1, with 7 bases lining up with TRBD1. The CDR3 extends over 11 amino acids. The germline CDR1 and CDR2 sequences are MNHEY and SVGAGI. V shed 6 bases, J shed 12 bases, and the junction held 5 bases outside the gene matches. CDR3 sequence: CASSRQGAQFF. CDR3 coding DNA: TGTGCCAGCAGCAGACAGGGAGCGCAGTTCTTC.

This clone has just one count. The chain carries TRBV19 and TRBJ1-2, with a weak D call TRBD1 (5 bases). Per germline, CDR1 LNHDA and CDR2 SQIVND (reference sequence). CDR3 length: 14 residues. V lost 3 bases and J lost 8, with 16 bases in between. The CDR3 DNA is TGTGCCAGTAGTATGGGGCTTAGGGAAAAAGGCTACACCTTC. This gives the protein CASSMGLREKGYTF.

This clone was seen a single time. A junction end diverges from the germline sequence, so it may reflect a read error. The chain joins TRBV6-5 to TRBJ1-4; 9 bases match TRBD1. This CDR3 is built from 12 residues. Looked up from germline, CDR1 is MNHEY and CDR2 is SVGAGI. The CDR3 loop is CASSQIPGQGIF. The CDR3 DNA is TGTGCCAGCAGCCAGATTCCGGGACAGGGAATTTTT.

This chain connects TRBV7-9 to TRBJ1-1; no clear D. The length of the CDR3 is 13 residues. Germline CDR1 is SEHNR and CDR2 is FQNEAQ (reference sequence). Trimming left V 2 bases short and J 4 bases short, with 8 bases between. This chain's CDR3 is CASSLSLLTEAFF. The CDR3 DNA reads TGTGCCAGCAGCTTATCCCTCCTCACTGAAGCTTTCTTT.

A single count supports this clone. The CDR3 region is CASSPKTNPPYNEQFF. CDR3 DNA: TGTGCCAGCAGCCCGAAGACTAACCCCCCATACAATGAGCAGTTCTTC. The gene calls are TRBV7-3 and TRBJ2-1; weak D call: TRBD2 (5 bases). With 5 bases removed from V and 4 bases from J, the gap between germline ends came to 18 bases. The length of the CDR3 is 16 residues. Germline V CDR1 and CDR2: SGHTA, FQGTGA.

CDR3 residues: CASATGDRASTDTQYF. The CDR3 DNA reads as TGTGCTAGTGCCACAGGGGACCGAGCTAGCACAGATACGCAGTATTTT. This chain joins TRBV12-5 and TRBJ2-3; 7 positions agree with TRBD1. There are 16 residues in the CDR3. V shed 7 bases, J shed 0 bases, and the junction held 10 bases outside the gene matches. Per the germline V gene, CDR1 is LGHNT and CDR2 is FRNRAP.

CDR3 in amino acids: CASSLTTSSNYEQYF. CDR3 DNA: TGTGCCAGCAGTTTAACGACTAGCAGCAACTACGAGCAGTACTTC. This chain connects TRBV27 to TRBJ2-7, with 7 bases matching TRBD2. CDR1 and CDR2 (germline): MNHEY, SMNVEV (reference sequence). The CDR3 covers 15 residues. J was trimmed by 3 bases and V by 2 bases; bases with no gene match: 7.

The CDR3 is CASNAGGHQPQHF. Written as DNA, the CDR3 is TGTGCCAGTAACGCAGGGGGTCATCAGCCCCAGCATTTT. V is TRBV19 and J is TRBJ1-5; 7 nucleotides align to TRBD1. The CDR3 has 13 amino acids. The germline gives CDR1 LNHDA, CDR2 SQIVND (reference sequence). Trimming took 7 bases from V and 5 from J; bases not matched to a gene: 5.